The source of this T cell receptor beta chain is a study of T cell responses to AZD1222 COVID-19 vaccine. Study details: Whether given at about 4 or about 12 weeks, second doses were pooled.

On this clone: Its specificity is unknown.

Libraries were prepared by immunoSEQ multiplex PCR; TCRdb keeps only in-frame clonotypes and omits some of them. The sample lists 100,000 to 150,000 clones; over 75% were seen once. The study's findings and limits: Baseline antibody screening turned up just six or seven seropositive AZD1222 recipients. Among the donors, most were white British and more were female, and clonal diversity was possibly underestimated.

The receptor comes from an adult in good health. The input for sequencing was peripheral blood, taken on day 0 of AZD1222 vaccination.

CDR3 in DNA: TGTGCCAGCTCACGGGACACACTTTACGGGGAGCTGTTTTTT. Amino acids: CASSRDTLYGELFF. The genes are TRBV18 and TRBJ2-2; D possibly corresponds to TRBD1 (6 bases). The V gene's germline CDR1 is KGHSH and CDR2 LQKENI. V was shortened by 4 bases and J by 7 bases, with 13 bases between the two germline ends. This CDR3 has 14 residues. The full variable domain, completed using reference TRBV18 and TRBJ2-2, is NAGVMQNPRHLVRRRGQEARLRCSPMKGHSHVYWYRQLPEEGLKFMVYLQKENIIDESGMPKERFSAEFPKEGPSILRIQQVVRGDSAAYFCASSRDTLYGELFFGEGSRLTVL.